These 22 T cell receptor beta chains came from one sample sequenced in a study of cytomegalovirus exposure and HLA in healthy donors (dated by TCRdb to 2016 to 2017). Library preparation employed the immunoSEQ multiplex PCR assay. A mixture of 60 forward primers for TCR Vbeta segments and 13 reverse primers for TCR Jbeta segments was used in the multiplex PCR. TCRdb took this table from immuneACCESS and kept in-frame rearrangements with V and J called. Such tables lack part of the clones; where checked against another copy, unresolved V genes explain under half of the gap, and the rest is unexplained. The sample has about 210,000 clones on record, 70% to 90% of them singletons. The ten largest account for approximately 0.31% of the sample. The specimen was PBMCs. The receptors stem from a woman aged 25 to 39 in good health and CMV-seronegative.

CDR3 amino acids: CASSVGQGHNQPQHF. The CDR3 DNA is TGTGCCAGCAGCGTAGGACAGGGCCACAATCAGCCCCAGCATTTT. V is TRBV6-1 and J is TRBJ1-5; TRBD1 matches 8 bases. The CDR3 consists of 15 residues. The J segment lost 3 bases and the V segment lost 6 bases, leaving 7 bases of the junction unmatched. Looked up from germline, CDR1 is MNHNS and CDR2 is SASEGT.

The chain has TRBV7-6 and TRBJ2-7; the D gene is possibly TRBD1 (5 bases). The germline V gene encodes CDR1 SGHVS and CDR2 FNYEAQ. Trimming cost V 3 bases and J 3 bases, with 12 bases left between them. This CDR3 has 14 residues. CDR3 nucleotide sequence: TGTGCCAGCAGCTTCGGCGACAGAGACTACGAGCAGTACTTC. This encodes CASSFGDRDYEQYF.

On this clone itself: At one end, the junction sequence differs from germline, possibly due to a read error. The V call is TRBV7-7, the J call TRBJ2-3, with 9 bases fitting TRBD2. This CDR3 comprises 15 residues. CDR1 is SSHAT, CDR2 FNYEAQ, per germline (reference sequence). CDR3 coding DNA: TGTGCTAGCAGCCTCGGGACTAGCTCTGGCGATACGCAGTATTTT. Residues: CASSLGTSSGDTQYF.

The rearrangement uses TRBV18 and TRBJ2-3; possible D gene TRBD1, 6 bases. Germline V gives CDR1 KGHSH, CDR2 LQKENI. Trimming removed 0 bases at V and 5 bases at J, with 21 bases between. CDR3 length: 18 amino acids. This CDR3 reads CASSPPTGRIETRDTQYF. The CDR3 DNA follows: TGTGCCAGCTCACCACCCACAGGGCGCATAGAGACCAGAGATACGCAGTATTTT.

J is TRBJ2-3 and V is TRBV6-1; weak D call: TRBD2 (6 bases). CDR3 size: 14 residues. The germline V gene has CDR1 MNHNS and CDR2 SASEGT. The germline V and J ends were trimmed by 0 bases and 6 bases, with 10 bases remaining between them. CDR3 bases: TGTGCCAGCAGTGAAGCGCGAACTAGCGATACGCAGTATTTT. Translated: CASSEARTSDTQYF.

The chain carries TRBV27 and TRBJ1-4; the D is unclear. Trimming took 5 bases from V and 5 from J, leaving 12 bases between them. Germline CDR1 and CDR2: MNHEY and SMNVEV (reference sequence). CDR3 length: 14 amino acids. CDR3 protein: CASSLSGFNEKLFF. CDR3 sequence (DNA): TGTGCCAGCAGTCTGTCGGGGTTCAATGAAAAACTGTTTTTT.

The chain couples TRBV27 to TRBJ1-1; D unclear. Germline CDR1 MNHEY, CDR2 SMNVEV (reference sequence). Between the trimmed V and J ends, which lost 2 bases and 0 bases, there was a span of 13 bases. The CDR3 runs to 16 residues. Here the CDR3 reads CASSLVAPELNTEAFF. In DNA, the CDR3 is TGTGCCAGCAGTTTAGTGGCACCCGAACTGAACACTGAAGCTTTCTTT.

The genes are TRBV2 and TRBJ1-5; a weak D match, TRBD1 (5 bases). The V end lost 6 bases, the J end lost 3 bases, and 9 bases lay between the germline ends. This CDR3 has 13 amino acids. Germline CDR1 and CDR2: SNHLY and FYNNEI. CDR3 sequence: CASRRQLNQPQHF. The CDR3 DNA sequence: TGTGCCAGCAGGAGACAGCTCAATCAGCCCCAGCATTTT.

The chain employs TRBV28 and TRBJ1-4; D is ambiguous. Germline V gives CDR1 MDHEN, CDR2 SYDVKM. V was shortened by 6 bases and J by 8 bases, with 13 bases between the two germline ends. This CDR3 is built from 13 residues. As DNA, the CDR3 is TGTGCCAGCAGACCGGCAGGCGGGGAAAAACTGTTTTTT. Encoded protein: CASRPAGGEKLFF. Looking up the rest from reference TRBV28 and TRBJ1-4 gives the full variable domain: DVKVTQSSRYLVKRTGEKVFLECVQDMDHENMFWYRQDPGLGLRLIYFSYDVKMKEKGDIPEGYSVSREKKERFSLILESASTNQTSMYLCASRPAGGEKLFFGSGTQLSVL.

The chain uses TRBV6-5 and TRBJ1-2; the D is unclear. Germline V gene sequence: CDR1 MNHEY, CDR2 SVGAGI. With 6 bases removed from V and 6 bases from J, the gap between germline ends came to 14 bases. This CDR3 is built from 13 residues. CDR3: CASRGLMEDGYTF. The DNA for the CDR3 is TGTGCCAGCAGGGGGTTAATGGAGGATGGCTACACCTTC.

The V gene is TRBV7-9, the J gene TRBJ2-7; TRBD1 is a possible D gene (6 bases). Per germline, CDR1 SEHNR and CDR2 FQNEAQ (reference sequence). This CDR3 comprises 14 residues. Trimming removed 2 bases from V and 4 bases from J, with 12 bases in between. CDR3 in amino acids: CASSLMGALYEQYF. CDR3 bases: TGTGCCAGCAGCTTAATGGGGGCATTGTACGAGCAGTACTTC.

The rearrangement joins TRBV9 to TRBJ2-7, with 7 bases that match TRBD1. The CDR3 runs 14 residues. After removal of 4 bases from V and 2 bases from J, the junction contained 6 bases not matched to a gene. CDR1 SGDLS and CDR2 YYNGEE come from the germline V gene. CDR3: CASSPRDRAYEQYF. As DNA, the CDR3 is TGTGCCAGCAGCCCCAGGGACAGAGCCTACGAGCAGTACTTC.

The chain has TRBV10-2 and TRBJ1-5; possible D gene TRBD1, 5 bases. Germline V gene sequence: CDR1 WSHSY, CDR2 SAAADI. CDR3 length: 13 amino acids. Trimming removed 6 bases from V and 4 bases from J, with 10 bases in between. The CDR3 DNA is TGCGCCAGCAGCGACAGCCGAAATCAGCCCCAGCATTTT. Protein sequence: CASSDSRNQPQHF.

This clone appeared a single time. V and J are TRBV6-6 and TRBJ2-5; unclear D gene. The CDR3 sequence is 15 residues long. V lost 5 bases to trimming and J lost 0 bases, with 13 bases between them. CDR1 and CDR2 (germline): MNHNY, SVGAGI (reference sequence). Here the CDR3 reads CASSPPFLHQETQYF. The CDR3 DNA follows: TGTGCCAGCAGTCCTCCGTTCCTCCACCAAGAGACCCAGTACTTC.

In DNA form, the CDR3 reads TGTGCCAGTAGTATTCGGGACTCTGAAGCTTTCTTT. It yields the protein CASSIRDSEAFF. This chain connects TRBV19 to TRBJ1-1, with D tentatively TRBD1 (5 bases). V lost 3 bases and J 6 bases, leaving 8 bases between the germline ends. CDR1 is LNHDA and CDR2 is SQIVND in the germline V gene (reference sequence). The CDR3 contains 12 residues.

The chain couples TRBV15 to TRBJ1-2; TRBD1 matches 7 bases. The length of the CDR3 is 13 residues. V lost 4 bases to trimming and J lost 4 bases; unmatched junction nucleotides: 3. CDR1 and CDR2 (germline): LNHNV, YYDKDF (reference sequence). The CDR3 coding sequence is TGTGCCACCAGCACCAGGGGGATCTATGGCTACACCTTC. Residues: CATSTRGIYGYTF.

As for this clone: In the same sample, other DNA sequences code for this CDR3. Here the CDR3 reads CASSPGYEQYF. CDR3 coding DNA: TGTGCCAGCAGCCCAGGGTACGAGCAGTACTTC. This rearrangement joins TRBV28 to TRBJ2-7, with a tentative D call TRBD1 (5 bases). The CDR3 spans 11 residues. Germline V CDR1 and CDR2: MDHEN, SYDVKM. V was pared by 6 bases and J by 4 bases, with 7 bases between.

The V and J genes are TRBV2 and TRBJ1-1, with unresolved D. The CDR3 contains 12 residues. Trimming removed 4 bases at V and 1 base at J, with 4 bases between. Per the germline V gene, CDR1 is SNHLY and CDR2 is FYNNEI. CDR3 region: CASSGQNTEAFF. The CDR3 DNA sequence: TGTGCCAGCAGTGGACAGAACACTGAAGCTTTCTTT.

CDR3 region: CASSVGLAGVEQFF. In DNA, the CDR3 is TGTGCCAGCAGCGTTGGGCTAGCGGGGGTTGAGCAGTTCTTC. V is TRBV9 and J is TRBJ2-1; 10 bases are a match to TRBD2. Per the germline V gene, CDR1 is SGDLS and CDR2 is YYNGEE. The ends lost 2 bases at V and 9 bases at J; junction bases unmatched: 5. This CDR3 is 14 amino acids long.

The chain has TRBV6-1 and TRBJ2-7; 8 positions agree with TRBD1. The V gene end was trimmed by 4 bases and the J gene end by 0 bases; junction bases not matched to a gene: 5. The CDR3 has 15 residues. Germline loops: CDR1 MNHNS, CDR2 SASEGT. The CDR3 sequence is CASSVDRGLSYEQYF. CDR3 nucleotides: TGTGCCAGCAGTGTCGACAGGGGTCTCTCCTACGAGCAGTACTTC.

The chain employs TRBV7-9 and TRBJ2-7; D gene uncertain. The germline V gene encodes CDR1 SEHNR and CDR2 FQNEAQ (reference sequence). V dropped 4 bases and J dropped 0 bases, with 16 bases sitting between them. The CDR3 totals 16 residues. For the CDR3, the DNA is TGTGCCAGCAGCTCCCCGAAAGCAACCTACTCCTACGAGCAGTACTTC. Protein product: CASSSPKATYSYEQYF.

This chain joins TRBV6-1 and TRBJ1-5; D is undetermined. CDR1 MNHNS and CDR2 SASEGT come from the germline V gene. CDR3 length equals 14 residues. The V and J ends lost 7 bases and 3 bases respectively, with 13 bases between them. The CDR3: CASMGRALNQPQHF. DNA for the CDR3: TGTGCCAGCATGGGGAGGGCCCTCAATCAGCCCCAGCATTTT.